The 14 T cell receptor beta chains in this list originate from one sample, sequenced in a study of vaccination effects on CD4 cells after COVID-19. Sequencing in the ViraFEST assay came after antigen-specific CD4+ T cells had been expanded with viral peptide pools, which were used to stimulate PBMC. Investigators separated out CD4+ T cells once approximately 10 days of culture had passed. Prior SARS-CoV-2 infection was absent in the vaccine recipients, as shown by negative nucleocapsid antibodies. TCRdb keeps only in-frame clones here, not all; method: immunoSEQ multiplex PCR. The repertoire includes roughly 60,000 clones, about two thirds of them detected once, and approximately 20% sits in the top ten. Their recognized antigens are unknown. The sequences come from CD4+ T cells from PBMCs cultured with SARS-CoV-2 spike peptides, collected before COVID-19 vaccination. The receptor source for this set is a human donor who received a COVID-19 vaccine.

This rearrangement joins TRBV5-1 to TRBJ2-3; 9 bases align to TRBD1. V trimming: 6 bases; J trimming: 0 bases; junction bases outside the gene matches: 2. CDR1 is SGHRS, CDR2 YFSETQ, per germline. CDR3 size: 14 residues. The CDR3: CASNRGRSTDTQYF. The CDR3 region has the DNA TGCGCCAGCAACAGGGGGCGCAGCACAGATACGCAGTATTTT.

The chain has TRBV3-1 (or the pseudogene TRBV3-2) and TRBJ2-5; TRBD2 aligns across 9 bases. Looked up from germline, CDR1 is LGHDT and CDR2 is YNNKEL (reference sequence). This CDR3 is built from 14 residues. Germline trimming cut 3 bases from V and 5 bases from J; bases unmatched to any gene: 4. CDR3 residues: CASSHLAGAETQYF. CDR3 in DNA: TGTGCCAGCAGCCATTTAGCGGGAGCGGAGACCCAGTACTTC.

This clone was seen only a few times. This sequence joins TRBV18 and TRBJ1-5, with a weak D call TRBD1 (5 bases). The ends were cut back, 2 bases at V and 7 bases at J, with 12 bases in the middle. Looked up from germline, CDR1 is KGHSH and CDR2 is LQKENI. The CDR3 loop spans 14 amino acids. CDR3 loop: CASSPSRVLQPQHF. The DNA of the CDR3 is TGTGCCAGCTCACCATCCAGGGTGTTGCAGCCCCAGCATTTT.

The genes are TRBV5-1 and TRBJ1-6; TRBD1 aligns across 9 bases. This CDR3 has 14 amino acids. The germline V gene encodes CDR1 SGHRS and CDR2 YFSETQ. V gave up 3 bases and J gave up 10 bases; unmatched junction bases: 5. The CDR3 protein is CASSSGQGWSPLHF. The CDR3 DNA is TGCGCCAGCAGCTCGGGACAGGGTTGGTCACCCCTCCACTTT.

This chain connects TRBV11-1 to TRBJ2-7; perhaps D is TRBD1 or TRBD2 (6 bases each). The V end lost 5 bases, the J end lost 3 bases, and 17 bases lay between the germline ends. The germline V gene encodes CDR1 SGHAT and CDR2 FQDESV (reference sequence). The CDR3 length is 15 residues. The CDR3 coding sequence is TGTGCCAGCAGCGCTACACTCGGAGGGGGCTACGAGCAGTACTTC. The encoded protein is CASSATLGGGYEQYF.

This clone was counted many times. The chain has TRBV19 and TRBJ2-3; D may be TRBD1 (6 bases). The germline V gene has CDR1 LNHDA and CDR2 SQIVND (reference sequence). The CDR3 runs 14 residues. The V end lost 3 bases, the J end lost 4 bases, and 11 bases lay between the germline ends. The CDR3 DNA sequence: TGTGCCAGTAGTATGGGAAACAGGGCAGATACGCAGTATTTT. Translated: CASSMGNRADTQYF. The whole variable domain, remainder taken from reference TRBV19 and TRBJ2-3, is DGGITQSPKYLFRKEGQNVTLSCEQNLNHDAMYWYRQDPGQGLRLIYYSQIVNDFQKGDIAEGYSVSREKKESFPLTVTSAQKNPTAFYLCASSMGNRADTQYFGPGTRLTVL.

This chain links TRBV12-3 or TRBV12-4 with TRBJ1-1; maybe TRBD1 (5 bases). The CDR3 sequence is 13 residues long. V was cut by 7 bases and J by 7 bases, with 16 bases left in between. The CDR3 here is CASNLDQGNEAFF. CDR3 nucleotide sequence: TGTGCCAGCAATTTGGATCAGGGAAATGAAGCTTTCTTT.

This clone has just a few counts. The chain employs TRBV11-2 and TRBJ1-2; TRBD1 agrees at 9 bases. Germline CDR1 reads SGHAT; CDR2 reads FQNNGV. This CDR3 region has 13 residues. Trimming removed 5 bases from V and 5 bases from J; junction bases left unmatched: 3. CDR3 in DNA: TGTGCCAGCAGCCCACAGGGGGCGTATGGCTACACCTTC. This translates into CASSPQGAYGYTF.

V is TRBV7-9 and J is TRBJ2-1, with D perhaps TRBD2 (6 bases). CDR3 length equals 15 residues. The V gene's germline CDR1 is SEHNR and CDR2 FQNEAQ (reference sequence). Trimming shortened V by 2 bases and J by 4 bases, and 12 bases separated the two germline ends. The CDR3 DNA is TGTGCCAGCAGCTTAAGTGGGAGCGGGTACAATGAGCAGTTCTTC. Translating gives CASSLSGSGYNEQFF.

The chain uses TRBV12-3 or TRBV12-4 and TRBJ1-1, with 7 bases matching TRBD1. The CDR3 spans 12 residues. The V gene end was trimmed by 7 bases and the J gene end by 4 bases; junction bases not matched to a gene: 3. The CDR3 loop reads CASTDRATEAFF. The CDR3 region has the DNA TGTGCCAGCACCGACAGGGCCACTGAAGCTTTCTTT.

This clone was seen only once. This rearrangement joins TRBV15 to TRBJ1-5, with TRBD1 identical over 7 bases. CDR1 is LNHNV and CDR2 is YYDKDF in the germline V gene (reference sequence). This CDR3 comprises 17 residues. V lost 3 bases, J lost 5 bases, and 13 bases stayed unmatched. The DNA of the CDR3 is TGTGCCACCAGCAGCTTTTCCGGGACAGACTTCGATCAGCCCCAGCATTTT. It is translated as CATSSFSGTDFDQPQHF.

The V call is TRBV29-1, the J call TRBJ1-3; D is unclear. Looked up from germline, CDR1 is SQVTM and CDR2 is ANQGSEA. Trimming left V 4 bases short and J 0 bases short, with 4 bases between. CDR3 length: 12 amino acids. The CDR3 protein is CSVAFSGNTIYF. Written as DNA, the CDR3 is TGCAGCGTTGCATTCTCTGGAAACACCATATATTTT.

The CDR3 DNA sequence: TGTGCCAGCAGCCCGGGGACAGGTTATGGCTACACCTTC. Its translation is CASSPGTGYGYTF. V and J are TRBV5-4 and TRBJ1-2; 8 bases map to TRBD1. The CDR3 consists of 13 residues. With V trimmed by 4 bases and J by 5 bases, 4 bases remained unmatched. Per germline, CDR1 SGHNT and CDR2 YYREEE (reference sequence).

This clone was seen a handful of times. This sequence joins TRBV27 and TRBJ1-2; D remains ambiguous. Germline V gene sequence: CDR1 MNHEY, CDR2 SMNVEV (reference sequence). The length of the CDR3 is 13 residues. Trimming cost V 0 bases and J 5 bases, with 7 bases left between them. The CDR3 nucleotides are TGTGCCAGCAGTTTATCGCAGATGTATGGCTACACCTTC. Translated: CASSLSQMYGYTF.